Listed here are 32 T cell receptor beta chains from one sample, sequenced in a study of low-dose radiotherapy and immunotherapy resistance in tumors. Time point: after trial treatment. Treatment noted: LDRT plus nivolumab, ipilimumab, low-dose cyclophosphamide and aspirin (RACIN trial). Primers used for first-strand cDNA, a TRAV- and TRBV-specific set, covered both alpha and beta chains. Both a constant-region primer and a V-primer adapter served to amplify TCRs across 15 to 25 PCR cycles. TCRdb re-called the reads through MiXCR, storing one row per CDR3 protein. The sample has tens of thousands of distinct CDR3 sequences; around 17% are singletons. The source material was PBMCs, sampled after low-dose radiotherapy plus immunotherapy. These receptor sequences come from a male donor with prostate cancer.

This clonotype was counted many times. This rearrangement joins TRBV18 to TRBJ2-5, with D maybe TRBD1 (6 bases). Trimming shortened V by 2 bases and J by 3 bases, and 7 bases separated the two germline ends. Germline CDR1 and CDR2: KGHSH and LQKENI. The CDR3 has 13 residues. This CDR3 is CASSPSGEETQYF. CDR3 nucleotide sequence: TGTGCCAGCTCACCATCAGGGGAAGAGACCCAGTACTTC.

This clonotype was seen at least ten times. This chain connects TRBV27 to TRBJ2-7; D tentatively fits TRBD1 or TRBD2 (7 bases each). The CDR3 is 12 amino acids. Germline CDR1 reads MNHEY; CDR2 reads SMNVEV (reference sequence). Trimming stripped 11 bases from V and 6 bases from J, with 17 bases between. As DNA, the CDR3 is TGTGCCTCAGGGGGGGGGGCGGCCGAGCAGTACTTC. It is translated as CASGGGAAEQYF.

This clonotype appeared many times. The rearrangement links TRBV7-9 to TRBJ1-1, with D unresolved. The germline V gene has CDR1 SEHNR and CDR2 FQNEAQ (reference sequence). CDR3 length equals 8 residues. The CDR3 bases are TGTGGTTCGGGTGAAGCTTTCTTT. It encodes CGSGEAFF.

This clonotype was seen repeatedly, ten times or more. The chain combines TRBV20-1 with TRBJ1-2; 8 bases fit TRBD1. The CDR3 is 16 amino acids. Germline CDR1 and CDR2: DFQATT and SNEGSKA (reference sequence). V dropped 1 base and J dropped 8; count of bases not matched to a gene: 15. The DNA for the CDR3 is TGCAGTGCTAGAGGGGGAGACAGGGGTTTATTCGGAGGCTACACCTTC. Translation gives CSARGGDRGLFGGYTF.

This clonotype was found many times. This sequence joins TRBV28 and TRBJ2-4; 7 bases map to TRBD1. The CDR3 is made up of 11 amino acids. Germline V gene sequence: CDR1 MDHEN, CDR2 SYDVKM. The V segment lost 8 bases and the J segment 9 bases; nucleotides outside the gene matches: 4. Here the CDR3 DNA reads TGTGCCAGCCGACAGGGTGGCATTCAGTACTTC. This gives the protein CASRQGGIQYF. The entire variable domain, with the rest obtained from reference TRBV28 and TRBJ2-4, is as follows: DVKVTQSSRYLVKRTGEKVFLECVQDMDHENMFWYRQDPGLGLRLIYFSYDVKMKEKGDIPEGYSVSREKKERFSLILESASTNQTSMYLCASRQGGIQYFGAGTRLSVL.

The sample holds many counts of this clonotype. The V call is TRBV14, the J call TRBJ2-7; D not resolved. Trimming stripped 4 bases from V and 6 bases from J, with 13 bases between. The CDR3 extends over 13 amino acids. CDR1 is SGHDN and CDR2 is FVKESK in the germline V gene. The CDR3 coding sequence is TGTGCCAGCAGCCCTATAAAGAGAAGCGAGCAGTACTTC. This sequence encodes CASSPIKRSEQYF.

This clonotype showed up many times. The V call is TRBV6-2 or TRBV6-3, the J call TRBJ2-7, with TRBD1 matching over 7 bases. The CDR3 contains 16 residues. Germline V gene lookup returns CDR1 MNHEY and CDR2 SVGEGT. The trim removed 4 bases at V and 3 bases at J, leaving 12 bases unmatched. The CDR3 sequence: CASSSDPSRDSYEQYF. For the CDR3, the DNA is TGTGCCAGCAGTTCAGATCCTTCCCGGGACAGCTACGAGCAGTACTTC.

About this clonotype: A far larger clone is a single base away, which makes a read error likely. This chain connects TRBV26 to TRBJ2-1; the table's D gene call, TRBD2, was not cross checked with the DNA. TRBV26 is termed a pseudogene. This CDR3 spans 14 amino acids. The CDR3 region is CACSNGLAGSEQFF. DNA for the CDR3: TGTGCCTGCAGCAACGGCCTAGCGGGATCTGAGCAGTTCTTC.

This clonotype was detected ten times or more. The chain employs TRBV30 and TRBJ1-2; no firm D call. Germline V gene sequence: CDR1 GTSNPN, CDR2 SVGIG (reference sequence). The V end lost 0 bases, the J end lost 4 bases, and 12 bases lay between the germline ends. CDR3 length: 14 amino acids. CDR3: CAWSVGRVFYGYTF. The CDR3 coding sequence is TGTGCCTGGAGTGTGGGCCGGGTGTTCTATGGCTACACCTTC. Variable domain in full (rest from reference TRBV30 and TRBJ1-2): SQTIHQWPATLVQPVGSPLSLECTVEGTSNPNLYWYRQAAGRGLQLLFYSVGIGQISSEVPQNLSASRPQDRQFILSSKKLLLSDSGFYLCAWSVGRVFYGYTFGSGTRLTVV.

This clonotype occurred many times. The chain is built from TRBV20-1 and TRBJ2-7; no firm D call. This CDR3 spans 11 amino acids. CDR1 is DFQATT and CDR2 is SNEGSKA in the germline V gene (reference sequence). The V and J ends lost 3 bases and 6 bases respectively, with 9 bases between them. The CDR3 protein is CSASGRVEQYF. CDR3 nucleotides: TGCAGTGCTAGCGGAAGGGTCGAGCAGTACTTC.

This clonotype showed up many times. The CDR3 is CASSPVSGLAGIQYF. CDR3 in DNA: TGTGCCAGCAGTCCGGTAAGCGGACTAGCGGGGATACAGTACTTC. This chain uses TRBV27 with TRBJ2-7; TRBD2 matches 12 bases. V shed 5 bases and J 10 bases; nucleotides not matched to a gene: 12. The CDR3 runs 15 residues. Germline CDR1 MNHEY, CDR2 SMNVEV (reference sequence).

Note on this clonotype: This could be a read error, since a much larger clone is one nucleotide away. This chain uses TRBV7-6 with TRBJ2-1; D might be TRBD1 or TRBD2, each matching 5 bases. In germline, CDR1 is SGHVS, CDR2 FNYEAQ. Trimming stripped 4 bases from V and 8 bases from J, with 18 bases between. The CDR3 loop spans 15 amino acids. CDR3: CASSSVAGASHEQFF. CDR3 nucleotide sequence: TGTGCCAGCAGCTCAGTCGCCGGGGCTAGCCATGAGCAGTTCTTC.

This chain joins TRBV7-2 and TRBJ1-1; perhaps TRBD1 as D (5 bases). CDR1 and CDR2 from the germline V gene are SGHTA and FQGNSA. Trimming took 1 base from V and 0 from J, leaving 12 bases between them. There are 16 residues in the CDR3. In DNA, the CDR3 is TGTGCCAGCAGCTTAGGGGCGTACAGGCTGAACACTGAAGCTTTCTTT. This encodes CASSLGAYRLNTEAFF.

This clonotype was found many times. V and J are TRBV20-1 and TRBJ2-1; weak D call: TRBD1 (5 bases). Germline values: CDR1 DFQATT, CDR2 SNEGSKA (reference sequence). This CDR3 spans 13 amino acids. This CDR3 is CSPGLSSYNEQFF. In nucleotides, the CDR3 is TGCAGCCCAGGGCTAAGCTCCTACAATGAGCAGTTCTTC.

This clonotype occurred a few times. The chain carries TRBV19 and TRBJ2-7; 9 bases line up with TRBD1. The J segment lost 4 bases and the V segment lost 9 bases, leaving 7 bases of the junction unmatched. Germline CDR1 LNHDA, CDR2 SQIVND (reference sequence). This CDR3 contains 13 residues. CDR3: CARRRTGEYEQYF. Written as DNA, the CDR3 is TGTGCCAGACGGCGGACAGGGGAATACGAGCAGTACTTC.

This clonotype turned up a few times. The chain joins TRBV20-1 to TRBJ2-3, with TRBD2 identical over 9 bases. The trim removed 6 bases at V and 2 bases at J, leaving 12 bases unmatched. The CDR3 is made up of 16 amino acids. Germline V gives CDR1 DFQATT, CDR2 SNEGSKA (reference sequence). CDR3 in DNA: TGCAGTGCAACCCTAGGACTAGCGTCGTTCACAGATACGCAGTATTTT. Protein sequence: CSATLGLASFTDTQYF.

In this sample, this clonotype turned up many times. The rearrangement joins TRBV5-1 to TRBJ1-1, with TRBD1 matching 12 bases. With 6 bases clipped from V and 6 bases from J, the junction kept 6 bases outside the gene matches. Germline V gene sequence: CDR1 SGHRS, CDR2 YFSETQ. The CDR3 spans 14 residues. The CDR3 DNA reads as TGCGCCAGCAACGTGGGACAGGGGGCATCTGAAGCTTTCTTT. As protein: CASNVGQGASEAFF.

This clonotype has just a few counts. In nucleotides, the CDR3 is TGTGCCAGCAGTTTGAGGTGGGTGGACGAGCAGTACTTC. Its protein product is CASSLRWVDEQYF. V is TRBV27 and J is TRBJ2-7, with D unresolved. V was shortened by 3 bases and J by 5 bases, with 11 bases between the two germline ends. This CDR3 is built from 13 residues. The germline V gene encodes CDR1 MNHEY and CDR2 SMNVEV (reference sequence).

Here the CDR3 DNA reads TGTGCCAGCACCGATGATCGGGGGTCCTACAATGAGCAGTTCTTC. It translates to CASTDDRGSYNEQFF. The chain combines TRBV6-6 with TRBJ2-1; TRBD2 might be the D (6 bases). V was cut by 7 bases and J by 1 base, with 14 bases left in between. Germline V gene lookup returns CDR1 MNHNY and CDR2 SVGAGI (reference sequence). There are 15 residues in the CDR3.

This clonotype was counted many times. The chain joins TRBV7-2 to TRBJ1-4; D is ambiguous. Trimming pared 1 base from V and 5 bases from J, leaving 8 bases between. Germline V gives CDR1 SGHTA, CDR2 FQGNSA. The CDR3 totals 14 residues. In DNA, the CDR3 is TGTGCCAGCAGCTTAGGAGCTCGGAATGAAAAACTGTTTTTT. Translation gives CASSLGARNEKLFF.

The table lists this clonotype with a few counts. This likely stems from a read error, as it lies one base from a far larger clone. J is TRBJ2-1 and V is TRBV28; the D is unclear. The CDR3 has 11 amino acids. Looked up from germline, CDR1 is MDHEN and CDR2 is SYDVKM. V was cut by 6 bases and J by 10 bases, with 10 bases left in between. The CDR3 DNA reads as TGTGCCAGCAGCCGGTCCCACGAGCAGTTCTTC. Its protein product is CASSRSHEQFF. The variable domain in full, completed from reference TRBV28 and TRBJ2-1, reads DVKVTQSSRYLVKRTGEKVFLECVQDMDHENMFWYRQDPGLGLRLIYFSYDVKMKEKGDIPEGYSVSREKKERFSLILESASTNQTSMYLCASSRSHEQFFGPGTRLTVL.

The table lists this clonotype with many counts. The chain combines TRBV5-4 with TRBJ2-3; D assignment may be TRBD1 or TRBD2 (5 bases each). Germline CDR1 SGHNT, CDR2 YYREEE (reference sequence). V was pared by 1 base and J by 3 bases, with 15 bases between. The CDR3 extends over 16 amino acids. In DNA, the CDR3 is TGTGCCAGCAGCTTGACGGGACCCGGTGGGACAGATACGCAGTATTTT. Protein product: CASSLTGPGGTDTQYF.

This clonotype was counted many times. The rearrangement joins TRBV10-3 to TRBJ2-2; a possible D gene is TRBD1 (6 bases). Per the germline V gene, CDR1 is ENHRY and CDR2 is SYGVKD. The V end was cut by 11 bases, the J end by 2 bases, with 21 bases between. The CDR3 runs 16 residues. CDR3 sequence (DNA): TGTGCCGTAGGGCAAGTGGGGGCGGTTAACACCGGGGAGCTGTTTTTT. Translation: CAVGQVGAVNTGELFF.

This clonotype was counted ten times or more. The junction and the germline gene differ at one end; a read error may be behind it. V usage is TRBV7-2 and J usage is TRBJ2-1, with D perhaps matching TRBD1 or TRBD2 (5 bases each). CDR3 size: 15 residues. Germline lookup yields CDR1 SGHTA and CDR2 FQGNSA. In DNA, the CDR3 is TGTGCCAGCAGCTTGGGACCTGGCACCGGCAATGGGCAGTTCTTC. Amino acids: CASSLGPGTGNGQFF.

This clonotype was counted at least ten times. The chain carries TRBV5-1 and TRBJ2-1; TRBD1 aligns across 8 bases. Unmatched junction bases numbered 13, after V lost 4 bases and J lost 10 bases. The CDR3 consists of 15 residues. The germline CDR1 and CDR2 sequences are SGHRS and YFSETQ. The CDR3 DNA reads TGCGCCAGCAGCGCTGGCTGGCAGGGGGCTGGAGAGCAGTTCTTC. This gives the protein CASSAGWQGAGEQFF.

In regard to this clonotype: A much larger clone sits a single nucleotide away, making a read error possible. The genes are TRBV25-1 and TRBJ1-5; no firm D call. Looked up from germline, CDR1 is MGHDK and CDR2 is SYGVNS. V was trimmed by 2 bases and J by 11 bases, leaving 13 bases between them. The CDR3 extends over 13 amino acids. In DNA, the CDR3 is TGTGCCAGCAGTGAACTCGGGTCCGGGGCCCAGCATTTT. As protein: CASSELGSGAQHF.

For this clonotype: A far more abundant clone sits one base away, making this likely a read error. The chain carries TRBV4-2 and TRBJ2-4; D is unclear. Trimming pared 4 bases from V and 0 bases from J, leaving 13 bases between. Germline V gene data show CDR1 as LGHNA and CDR2 as YNFKEQ. This CDR3 is 16 amino acids long. The chain's CDR3 is CASSPGQSIAKNIQYF. CDR3 nucleotide sequence: TGTGCCAGCAGCCCCGGCCAGAGTATAGCCAAAAACATTCAGTACTTC.

The table lists this clonotype with many counts. The chain joins TRBV13 to TRBJ2-7; weak D call: TRBD2 (5 bases). This CDR3 spans 14 amino acids. Germline values: CDR1 PRHDT, CDR2 FYEKMQ (reference sequence). Trimming stripped 5 bases from V and 6 bases from J, with 17 bases between. DNA for the CDR3: TGTGCCAGCAGCCTTTCACTAGTATCGCGCGAGCAGTACTTC. Amino acids: CASSLSLVSREQYF.

This clonotype was counted many times. The rearrangement uses TRBV28 and TRBJ2-4; D may be TRBD2 (6 bases). V was cut by 9 bases and J by 9 bases, with 18 bases left in between. The CDR3 has 13 residues. The germline V gene encodes CDR1 MDHEN and CDR2 SYDVKM. This CDR3 reads CASEKAEGTIQYF. The CDR3 DNA reads TGTGCCAGTGAAAAAGCGGAGGGGACCATTCAGTACTTC.

This clonotype was seen repeatedly, ten times or more. In nucleotides, the CDR3 is TGTGCCAGCAGTCCGCCGACTAGCGGGAGGACGGTTGAGCAGTTCTTC. Translation gives CASSPPTSGRTVEQFF. This chain links TRBV28 with TRBJ2-1; 13 bases are a match to TRBD2. CDR1 is MDHEN and CDR2 is SYDVKM in the germline V gene. The V and J ends lost 5 bases and 9 bases, in that order; junction bases with no gene match: 10. The CDR3 runs 16 residues. Full variable domain (rest looked up from reference TRBV28 and TRBJ2-1): DVKVTQSSRYLVKRTGEKVFLECVQDMDHENMFWYRQDPGLGLRLIYFSYDVKMKEKGDIPEGYSVSREKKERFSLILESASTNQTSMYLCASSPPTSGRTVEQFFGPGTRLTVL.

In this sample, this clonotype turned up many times. This chain uses TRBV3-1 with TRBJ2-2; 8 bases are a match to TRBD1. The V gene end was trimmed by 1 base and the J gene end by 4 bases; junction bases not matched to a gene: 2. Per germline, CDR1 LGHDT and CDR2 YNNKEL (reference sequence). The CDR3 runs 15 residues. CDR3 residues: CASSQGTGTTGELFF. The DNA for the CDR3 is TGTGCCAGCAGCCAAGGGACAGGGACCACCGGGGAGCTGTTTTTT.

Many counts were recorded for this clonotype. The chain uses TRBV12-3 or TRBV12-4 and TRBJ2-1; D remains ambiguous. The ends were cut back, 2 bases at V and 7 bases at J, with 9 bases in the middle. The CDR3 has 13 amino acids. CDR3 protein: CASSLNLVNEQFF. CDR3 nucleotides: TGTGCCAGCAGTTTAAATCTCGTGAATGAGCAGTTCTTC.